The 29 T cell receptor beta chains below come from one sample, sequenced in a study of OX40 agonist ivuxolimab in advanced cancers. Here immunoSEQ multiplex PCR was the method, and the copy in TCRdb shows in-frame clones only, minus some. The table lists about 51,000 clones, 85% to 90% of them singletons. The source was CD4+ or CD8+ T cells sorted from blood, collected in a trial of the OX40 agonist ivuxolimab. These receptor sequences come from an adult with an advanced solid tumor such as melanoma, head and neck, liver or kidney cancer.

This clone has a handful of counts. The J gene is TRBJ2-1, the V gene TRBV6-1, with D hard to call. V was cut by 4 bases and J by 10 bases, with 11 bases left in between. The CDR3 is 12 residues long. Germline values: CDR1 MNHNS, CDR2 SASEGT. The CDR3 DNA follows: TGTGCCAGCAGTGTGTGGGGATTCGAGCAGTTCTTC. Its protein product is CASSVWGFEQFF.

The chain recombines TRBV19 with TRBJ2-7; D may be TRBD2 (6 bases). The CDR3 covers 15 residues. The V gene lost 5 bases and the J gene lost 1 base, with 15 bases spanning the gap. Germline loops: CDR1 LNHDA, CDR2 SQIVND (reference sequence). CDR3 nucleotides: TGTGCCAGTAGTTCCTGGACGGCGGGATCCTACGAGCAGTACTTC. It is translated as CASSSWTAGSYEQYF.

This clone has only a few counts. The chain combines TRBV19 with TRBJ2-3, with TRBD2 matching over 13 bases. The germline V gene has CDR1 LNHDA and CDR2 SQIVND (reference sequence). Unmatched junction bases numbered 14, after V lost 5 bases and J lost 0 bases. The CDR3 totals 20 residues. This CDR3 reads CASSSATSGGQTYSTDTQYF. The CDR3 DNA is TGTGCCAGTAGTTCCGCGACTAGCGGGGGGCAGACGTATAGCACAGATACGCAGTATTTT.

This chain uses TRBV5-6 with TRBJ2-3; TRBD2 might be the D (6 bases). This CDR3 contains 14 residues. Trimming shortened V by 0 bases and J by 1 base, and 6 bases separated the two germline ends. Germline-derived CDR1 and CDR2 are SGHDT and YYEEEE. The CDR3 is CASSLVAGTDTQYF. The CDR3 DNA follows: TGTGCCAGCAGCTTGGTAGCGGGCACAGATACGCAGTATTTT.

This sequence joins TRBV19 and TRBJ1-1; D unclear. The germline V gene has CDR1 LNHDA and CDR2 SQIVND (reference sequence). The germline V and J ends were trimmed by 5 bases and 0 bases, with 7 bases remaining between them. The CDR3 has 13 residues. The CDR3 coding sequence is TGTGCCAGTAGTTCAGACCTGAACACTGAAGCTTTCTTT. Translation gives CASSSDLNTEAFF.

This clone was found once. This chain connects TRBV19 to TRBJ2-5; 9 positions agree with TRBD1. Germline CDR1 LNHDA, CDR2 SQIVND (reference sequence). This CDR3 spans 15 amino acids. V shed 3 bases and J 5 bases; nucleotides not matched to a gene: 7. DNA for the CDR3: TGTGCCAGTAGTATGGGACAGGGCGGCGGGGAGACCCAGTACTTC. Protein sequence: CASSMGQGGGETQYF.

V and J are TRBV15 and TRBJ2-5, with D possibly being TRBD2 (5 bases). This CDR3 is 14 amino acids long. V lost 5 bases, J lost 3 bases, and 13 bases lay in between. Germline V gene sequence: CDR1 LNHNV, CDR2 YYDKDF (reference sequence). CDR3 coding DNA: TGTGCCACCAGCCGGGGATCCCTAGAAGAGACCCAGTACTTC. This translates into CATSRGSLEETQYF.

The V and J genes are TRBV27 and TRBJ2-7; 9 nucleotides match TRBD1. CDR1 is MNHEY, CDR2 SMNVEV, per germline (reference sequence). V lost 6 bases and J lost 5; bases outside the gene matches: 11. This CDR3 region has 15 residues. CDR3 amino acids: CASRHHPGQGNEQYF. CDR3 nucleotides: TGTGCCAGCAGACATCATCCGGGACAGGGTAACGAGCAGTACTTC.

The chain combines TRBV6-1 with TRBJ1-1, with D uncertain. Trimming pared 6 bases from V and 1 base from J, leaving 3 bases between. The CDR3 runs 11 residues. Germline V gene data show CDR1 as MNHNS and CDR2 as SASEGT. The DNA of the CDR3 is TGTGCCAGCAGGAAGAACACTGAAGCTTTCTTT. Translated, it gives CASRKNTEAFF.

This chain links TRBV9 with TRBJ1-5; D is possibly TRBD1 (5 bases). V was shortened by 0 bases and J by 4 bases, with 11 bases between the two germline ends. The CDR3 length is 15 residues. Germline CDR1 SGDLS, CDR2 YYNGEE. The CDR3 DNA reads as TGTGCCAGCAGCGTAGAGGGGTCCCCAAATCAGCCCCAGCATTTT. It yields the protein CASSVEGSPNQPQHF.

The V call is TRBV15, the J call TRBJ2-2; 9 nucleotides align to TRBD1. The trim removed 0 bases at V and 4 bases at J, leaving 6 bases unmatched. Germline V gene sequence: CDR1 LNHNV, CDR2 YYDKDF (reference sequence). CDR3 length: 17 residues. CDR3 sequence reads: CATSRDRTGVLTGELFF. The CDR3 coding sequence is TGTGCCACCAGCAGAGATCGGACAGGGGTCCTCACCGGGGAGCTGTTTTTT.

The V gene is TRBV5-8, the J gene TRBJ1-5; tentatively, D is TRBD1 (6 bases). This CDR3 spans 15 amino acids. V was pared by 2 bases and J by 7 bases, with 16 bases between. The V gene's germline CDR1 is SGHTS and CDR2 YDEGEE. CDR3 DNA sequence: TGTGCCAGCAGCTTCGCCGTCAGGGGAGGACAGCCCCAGCATTTT. Protein: CASSFAVRGGQPQHF.

The V call is TRBV19, the J call TRBJ2-3; 8 bases fit TRBD2. In germline, CDR1 is LNHDA, CDR2 SQIVND (reference sequence). J was trimmed by 6 bases and V by 10 bases; bases with no gene match: 12. The CDR3 has 14 amino acids. In nucleotides, the CDR3 is TGTGCCACAAGTTCCGGGACTAGACCCGATACGCAGTATTTT. Residues: CATSSGTRPDTQYF.

The V call is TRBV5-4, the J call TRBJ1-2; 12 nucleotides match TRBD1. CDR1 and CDR2 from the germline V gene are SGHNT and YYREEE (reference sequence). This CDR3 spans 15 amino acids. The V gene end was trimmed by 3 bases and the J gene end by 4 bases; junction bases not matched to a gene: 4. In DNA form, the CDR3 reads TGTGCCAGCAGCTCTACGGGACAGGGGGCCTATGGCTACACCTTC. This codes for CASSSTGQGAYGYTF.

The chain couples TRBV2 to TRBJ2-1, with 7 bases matching TRBD1. Losses at the gene ends were 7 bases for V and 6 bases for J; bases not matched to a gene: 6. There are 13 residues in the CDR3. Germline V CDR1 and CDR2: SNHLY, FYNNEI. CDR3 nucleotide sequence: TGTGCCAGCAACCGGCCAGGGGGCAATGAGCAGTTCTTC. It translates to CASNRPGGNEQFF.

The CDR3: CATFRSGYYEQYF. The CDR3 DNA reads as TGTGCCACCTTTAGGAGCGGATACTACGAGCAGTACTTC. This rearrangement joins TRBV28 to TRBJ2-7, with D possibly matching TRBD2 (5 bases). This CDR3 is 13 amino acids long. Germline V gene sequence: CDR1 MDHEN, CDR2 SYDVKM. The V and J ends lost 10 bases and 3 bases respectively, with 16 bases between them.

The chain combines TRBV25-1 with TRBJ2-1; D is unresolved. Germline CDR1 reads MGHDK; CDR2 reads SYGVNS. Trimming cost V 3 bases and J 9 bases, with 9 bases left between them. This CDR3 region has 12 residues. The CDR3 sequence: CASSDTVSEQFF. The CDR3 nucleotides are TGTGCCAGCAGTGATACAGTTAGTGAGCAGTTCTTC.

The V and J genes are TRBV29-1 and TRBJ1-1; 7 bases line up with TRBD1. J was trimmed by 5 bases and V by 4 bases; bases with no gene match: 13. This CDR3 contains 15 residues. The germline V gene encodes CDR1 SQVTM and CDR2 ANQGSEA. The CDR3 DNA reads as TGCAGCGTTGCACAGGGGTCAGGTGTAAGTACTGAAGCTTTCTTT. It yields the protein CSVAQGSGVSTEAFF.

The chain joins TRBV6-1 to TRBJ2-1; D gene unclear. The CDR3 sequence is 9 residues long. V dropped 4 bases and J dropped 10 bases, with 2 bases sitting between them. CDR1 and CDR2 from the germline V gene are MNHNS and SASEGT. CDR3 coding DNA: TGTGCCAGCAGTGTCGAGCAGTTCTTC. The encoded protein is CASSVEQFF.

The V and J genes are TRBV2 and TRBJ1-5, with TRBD1 identical over 9 bases. The CDR3 has 14 residues. J was trimmed by 3 bases and V by 6 bases; bases with no gene match: 3. Germline CDR1 reads SNHLY; CDR2 reads FYNNEI. The CDR3 region has the DNA TGTGCCAGCAGACGGGACAGGGACAATCAGCCCCAGCATTTT. This encodes CASRRDRDNQPQHF. The full variable domain, its missing parts supplied by reference TRBV2 and TRBJ1-5, is EPEVTQTPSHQVTQMGQEVILRCVPISNHLYFYWYRQILGQKVEFLVSFYNNEISEKSEIFDDQFSVERPDGSNFTLKIRSTKLEDSAMYFCASRRDRDNQPQHFGDGTRLSIL.

The V and J genes are TRBV18 and TRBJ1-1; D is possibly TRBD1 (5 bases). The germline V gene encodes CDR1 KGHSH and CDR2 LQKENI. V was trimmed by 2 bases and J by 1 base, leaving 8 bases between them. CDR3 length: 14 amino acids. The CDR3 here is CASSPSRGNTEAFF. In nucleotides, the CDR3 is TGTGCCAGCTCACCATCAAGGGGGAACACTGAAGCTTTCTTT.

V and J are TRBV18 and TRBJ2-3; possible D gene TRBD2, 7 bases. This CDR3 contains 16 residues. V was trimmed by 0 bases and J by 2 bases, leaving 12 bases between them. Germline V lookup: CDR1 KGHSH, CDR2 LQKENI. The DNA for the CDR3 is TGTGCCAGCTCACCACCGAGTCGGGGGGCCACAGATACGCAGTATTTT. It codes for CASSPPSRGATDTQYF.

CDR3 coding DNA: TGTGCCATCGGGGGGGACCAGCCGAATTCACCCCTCCACTTT. Translating it yields CAIGGDQPNSPLHF. The genes are TRBV10-3 and TRBJ1-6, with D possibly TRBD1 on 5 matching bases. This CDR3 has 14 residues. CDR1 and CDR2 from the germline V gene are ENHRY and SYGVKD. V dropped 8 bases and J dropped 7 bases, with 15 bases sitting between them.

The chain carries TRBV6-6 and TRBJ2-5; D not certain. Between the trimmed V and J ends, which lost 6 bases and 2 bases, there was a span of 19 bases. Germline CDR1 and CDR2: MNHNY and SVGAGI (reference sequence). The CDR3 has 16 residues. In nucleotides, the CDR3 is TGTGCCAGCAGCAACTCTAGAACCGCTAGGCAAGAGACCCAGTACTTC. Protein sequence: CASSNSRTARQETQYF.

The V call is TRBV19, the J call TRBJ1-5, with D unresolved. Trimming removed 8 bases from V and 1 base from J, with 6 bases in between. Germline assignment: CDR1 LNHDA and CDR2 SQIVND (reference sequence). This CDR3 has 12 residues. The CDR3 reads CASRWSNQPQHF. CDR3 DNA sequence: TGTGCCAGTCGGTGGAGCAATCAGCCCCAGCATTTT.

The chain combines TRBV7-9 with TRBJ1-6; possible D gene TRBD1, 5 bases. The CDR3 contains 13 residues. Deletions cut 4 bases from V and 11 bases from J, with 12 bases between. The germline V gene encodes CDR1 SEHNR and CDR2 FQNEAQ (reference sequence). In DNA, the CDR3 is TGTGCCAGCAGCTCCGGGGGAGAAGCACCCCTCCACTTT. This translates into CASSSGGEAPLHF. The full variable domain, its missing parts supplied by reference TRBV7-9 and TRBJ1-6, is DTGVSQNPRHKITKRGQNVTFRCDPISEHNRLYWYRQTLGQGPEFLTYFQNEAQLEKSRLLSDRFSAERPKGSFSTLEIQRTEQGDSAMYLCASSSGGEAPLHFGNGTRLTVT.

In nucleotides, the CDR3 is TGTGCCAGCAGCTTGGTCTCCTCCTACGAGCAGTACTTC. Encoded protein: CASSLVSSYEQYF. The chain carries TRBV5-6 and TRBJ2-7; D uncertain. CDR1 is SGHDT and CDR2 is YYEEEE in the germline V gene. Trimming stripped 0 bases from V and 0 bases from J, with 4 bases between. The length of the CDR3 is 13 residues.

The rearrangement joins TRBV5-1 to TRBJ1-1, with D tentatively TRBD1 (5 bases). V was cut by 4 bases and J by 5 bases, with 15 bases left in between. This CDR3 is 14 amino acids long. Per the germline V gene, CDR1 is SGHRS and CDR2 is YFSETQ. CDR3 sequence (DNA): TGCGCCAGCAGCCTCCAGACAGTCGATACTGAAGCTTTCTTT. The encoded protein is CASSLQTVDTEAFF. Using reference TRBV5-1 and TRBJ1-1 for the parts outside the CDR3, the full variable domain is KAGVTQTPRYLIKTRGQQVTLSCSPISGHRSVSWYQQTPGQGLQFLFEYFSETQRNKGNFPGRFSGRQFSNSRSEMNVSTLELGDSALYLCASSLQTVDTEAFFGQGTRLTVV.

CDR3 sequence: CASSYVYNEQFF. The CDR3 DNA is TGTGCCAGCAGTTACGTATACAATGAGCAGTTCTTC. The J gene is TRBJ2-1, the V gene TRBV6-6; D not resolved. CDR1 is MNHNY and CDR2 is SVGAGI in the germline V gene (reference sequence). The CDR3 is 12 amino acids. Trimming stripped 2 bases from V and 4 bases from J, with 3 bases between.